These T cell receptor beta chains were read from a single sample in a study of tumor-infiltrating lymphocytes in primary liver carcinoma. TCRdb re-derived calls from the multiplex PCR reads in MiXCR, one entry per CDR3 protein. The sample lists 85,000 to 100,000 distinct CDR3 sequences, around 68% occurring once. The sample comprised tumor-adjacent normal liver tissue. These receptors came from a man aged 40-49 years with primary liver carcinoma and hepatitis B virus infection. Both conserved end residues are part of each CDR3. A D gene is named only where the DNA matches it firmly. Rows may omit the clone size; those that give it use once, few, many or a size class.

>TRBJ1-4|TRBV29-1|many|15|NA
CSVEGVAGSNEKLFF
TGCAGCGTTGAAGGAGTGGCAGGATCTAATGAAAAACTGTTTTTT
>TRBJ2-7|TRBV2|NA|12|TRBD1
CATWTGAYEQYF
TGTGCCACCTGGACAGGCGCCTACGAGCAGTACTTC
>TRBJ2-5|TRBV29-1|NA|12|NA
CSVTDGTETQYF
TGCAGCGTTACCGACGGCACGGAGACCCAATACTTC
>TRBJ2-3|TRBV12-3/TRBV12-4|NA|16|TRBD2
CASSSVTGGSTDIQYF
TGTGCCAGCAGTTCGGTGACTGGCGGGAGCACAGATATACAGTATTTT
>TRBJ2-1|TRBV7-8|medium-sized|11|NA
CASSYGTSQFF
TGTGCCAGCAGCTATGGGACTTCCCAGTTCTTC
>TRBJ2-7|TRBV11-2|NA|17|NA
CASSLYFGTPSSYKQYF
TGTGCCAGCAGCTTATATTTCGGGACACCCAGCTCCTACAAGCAGTACTTC
>TRBJ2-7|TRBV13|NA|14|NA
CASSTSRTVYEQYF
TGTGCCAGCAGCACTTCCAGGACGGTCTACGAACAGTACTTC
>TRBJ2-3|TRBV13|NA|13|NA
CASSLGSAETQYF
TGCGCCAGCAGCTTAGGCAGTGCAGAAACGCAGTATTTC
>TRBJ2-1|TRBV6-5|once|12|NA
CASRDPSSEQFF
TGTGCCAGCCGGGACCCCAGCAGTGAGCAGTTCTTC
>TRBJ2-1|TRBV11-2|NA|15|TRBD1
CVSNLKGGFYNEQFF
TGTGTCAGCAACTTAAAAGGGGGCTTCTACAATGAGCAGTTCTTC
>TRBJ1-6|TRBV4-2|NA|16|NA
CADSESRGGAYSPLHF
TGTGCCGACAGCGAATCCCGAGGGGGGGCTTATTCACCCCTCCACTTT
>TRBJ2-7|TRBV13|many|17|TRBD1
CASSSPTGGQGSYEQYF
TGTGCCAGCAGCTCGCCTACAGGGGGCCAAGGCTCCTACGAGCAGTACTTC
>TRBJ2-3|TRBV11-2|NA|15|NA
CANSLVQGRTDTQYF
TGTGCCAACAGCTTAGTACAGGGGAGGACTGATACGCAGTATTTT
>TRBJ2-7|TRBV4-1|few|15|TRBD2
CASSQTTSGSYGQYF
TGCGCTAGCAGCCAAACGACTAGCGGGAGCTACGGGCAGTACTTC
>TRBJ2-7|TRBV11-2|NA|14|NA
CASSLADGVYEQYF
TGTGCCAGCAGCTTAGCCGACGGAGTATACGAGCAGTACTTC
>TRBJ1-3|TRBV11-2|NA|16|TRBD1
CARSGRTGGKGNTIYF
TGTGCCAGAAGCGGGCGGACAGGGGGAAAAGGGAACACCATATATTTT
>TRBJ1-4|TRBV10-2|NA|14|NA
CANSESGTQEKLFF
TGCGCCAACAGTGAGTCTGGAACGCAGGAAAAACTGTTTTTT
>TRBJ2-2|TRBV29-1|many|14|TRBD2
CSVESSGHTGELFF
TGCAGCGTTGAGTCTAGCGGCCACACCGGGGAGCTGTTTTTT
>TRBJ2-7|TRBV12-3/TRBV12-4|NA|14|NA
CAFLQSGRRYEQYF
TGTGCATTCCTCCAGAGTGGTCGGCGCTACGAGCAGTACTTT
>TRBJ2-3|TRBV6-5|NA|11|NA
CASGEWDTQYF
TGTGCCAGTGGTGAATGGGATACGCAGTATTTT